This T cell receptor (beta chain) derives from a study of CD8+ T cells in alopecia areata. Notes on the study in general: Scalp and blood samples kept many expanded lesional clones throughout tofacitinib. Under tofacitinib, fewer expanded CD8+ clones appeared among the top 100 scalp clones.

For this clone: As yet, its antigen is unknown.

The CDR3 loop spans 13 amino acids. Germline V CDR1 and CDR2: GTSNPN, SVGIG (reference sequence). Trimming pared 3 bases from V and 8 bases from J, leaving 13 bases between. Sequencing relied on a cDNA template that was reverse transcribed from extracted RNA. Method: immunoSEQ multiplex PCR; TCRdb's copy keeps in-frame clones and lacks some. The sample holds under 350,000 clones; nearly 60% are singletons and the top ten take more than 1.5%. Treatment defined: oral pan-JAK inhibitor, 5-10 mg twice daily. Alopecia areata patients provided lesional scalp punch biopsies and peripheral blood. The specimen comprised CD4+ T cells sorted from blood, sampled at week 24, from a patient treated with tofacitinib. The receptor was derived from a human donor with alopecia areata. J is TRBJ1-4 and V is TRBV30; D remains unclear. The CDR3 DNA reads TGTGCCTGGAGGCCCGGAAGAGGGGAAAAACTGTTTTTT. It yields the protein CAWRPGRGEKLFF.